These 16 T cell receptor beta chains were sequenced from one sample in a study of PD-1 blockade in classical Hodgkin lymphoma. This table comes from immunoSEQ multiplex PCR, and its TCRdb copy is limited to in-frame clones, with some not included. The data hold tens of thousands of clones, with roughly 76% observed a single time. Time point: cycle 4 day 1 (C4D1), after 5 to 7 weeks of nivolumab. Every patient was affected by relapse after autologous stem cell transplantation, while exposure to brentuximab vedotin was not uniform. Magnetic negative selection of thawed PBMCs was the method by which CD4+ T cells were purified. This material consisted of CD4+ T cells from blood, taken before the fourth cycle of nivolumab. Source of these receptors: a human donor with classical Hodgkin lymphoma.

V gene TRBV27 combines with J gene TRBJ2-7; tentative D call: TRBD1 (6 bases). Per germline, CDR1 MNHEY and CDR2 SMNVEV (reference sequence). The germline V and J ends were trimmed by 8 bases and 2 bases, with 13 bases remaining between them. There are 13 residues in the CDR3. CDR3: CASAYRVAYEQYF. The CDR3 nucleotides are TGTGCCAGCGCTTACAGGGTAGCCTACGAGCAGTACTTC.

This clone turned up a few times. The chain combines TRBV9 with TRBJ1-2; D is unclear. This CDR3 has 13 amino acids. Germline-derived CDR1 and CDR2 are SGDLS and YYNGEE. V was pared by 0 bases and J by 8 bases, with 11 bases between. The CDR3 sequence: CASSVAPEAGYTF. The CDR3 region has the DNA TGTGCCAGCAGCGTAGCCCCAGAGGCCGGCTACACCTTC.

Worth noting for this clone: The identical CDR3 is also encoded by other nucleotide sequences in the sample. V is TRBV5-8 and J is TRBJ2-3, with 10 bases lining up with TRBD1. The junction had 4 bases not matched to a gene; V was cut back by 3 bases and J by 6 bases. Germline CDR1 reads SGHTS; CDR2 reads YDEGEE. The CDR3 is 14 amino acids. The CDR3 nucleotides read TGTGCCAGCAGCTCGGGACAGGGGACCGATACGCAGTATTTT. Amino acid sequence: CASSSGQGTDTQYF.

V is TRBV6-5 and J is TRBJ2-5; TRBD2 agrees at 13 bases. The CDR3 sequence is 14 residues long. In germline, CDR1 is MNHEY, CDR2 SVGAGI. The V and J ends lost 5 bases and 4 bases, in that order; junction bases with no gene match: 1. DNA for the CDR3: TGTGCCAGCAGTCGACTAGCGGGAGGAGAGACCCAGTACTTC. Translation: CASSRLAGGETQYF.

The chain has TRBV28 and TRBJ1-6; perhaps TRBD1 as D (6 bases). V lost 2 bases and J lost 8, with 10 bases in between. The CDR3 runs 14 residues. Germline lookup yields CDR1 MDHEN and CDR2 SYDVKM. The CDR3 sequence is CASSLDRFDSPLHF. The CDR3 nucleotides are TGTGCCAGCAGTTTAGACAGGTTTGATTCACCCCTCCACTTT.

The table lists this clone with a few counts. V gene TRBV30 combines with J gene TRBJ1-2; the match to TRBD1 covers 7 bases. V lost 5 bases and J lost 7; bases outside the gene matches: 13. In germline, CDR1 is GTSNPN, CDR2 SVGIG (reference sequence). The CDR3 runs to 14 residues. This chain's CDR3 is CAWGVLTGTFGYTF. The CDR3 region has the DNA TGTGCCTGGGGGGTTTTGACAGGGACGTTTGGCTACACCTTC. The full variable domain, its missing parts supplied by reference TRBV30 and TRBJ1-2, is SQTIHQWPATLVQPVGSPLSLECTVEGTSNPNLYWYRQAAGRGLQLLFYSVGIGQISSEVPQNLSASRPQDRQFILSSKKLLLSDSGFYLCAWGVLTGTFGYTFGSGTRLTVV.

The chain couples TRBV4-2 to TRBJ2-1, with D maybe TRBD1 (6 bases). From germline, CDR1 is LGHNA and CDR2 YNFKEQ. V lost 4 bases to trimming and J lost 4 bases, with 11 bases between them. The CDR3 contains 14 residues. In nucleotides, the CDR3 is TGTGCCAGCAGCCCACCGACAGGTTACAATGAGCAGTTCTTC. Translated: CASSPPTGYNEQFF.

The rearrangement uses TRBV6-5 and TRBJ2-7; 9 bases align to TRBD1. Losses at the gene ends were 5 bases for V and 3 bases for J; bases not matched to a gene: 8. From germline, CDR1 is MNHEY and CDR2 SVGAGI. The CDR3 runs to 15 residues. CDR3 loop: CASSRPGQGFYEQYF. CDR3 coding DNA: TGTGCCAGCAGTCGCCCGGGACAGGGTTTCTACGAGCAGTACTTC.

This chain connects TRBV4-2 to TRBJ1-5; TRBD1 matches 9 bases. V dropped 4 bases and J dropped 4; count of bases not matched to a gene: 8. This CDR3 contains 16 residues. The germline CDR1 and CDR2 sequences are LGHNA and YNFKEQ. The CDR3 protein is CASSPSLGQGNQPQHF. The DNA of the CDR3 is TGTGCCAGCAGCCCATCCCTCGGACAGGGGAATCAGCCCCAGCATTTT.

The chain combines TRBV19 with TRBJ2-7, with D unclear. This CDR3 comprises 16 residues. V was clipped by 4 bases and J by 2 bases, with 18 bases between them. CDR1 and CDR2 from the germline V gene are LNHDA and SQIVND (reference sequence). CDR3 bases: TGTGCCAGTAGTACCACATTTTCGCCAAAAACCTACGAGCAGTACTTC. Translated: CASSTTFSPKTYEQYF.

The V gene is TRBV18, the J gene TRBJ2-2; tentatively, D is TRBD2 (5 bases). Germline CDR1 is KGHSH and CDR2 is LQKENI. The CDR3 runs to 16 residues. Trimming took off 2 bases at V and 4 bases at J, with 14 bases between the two ends. The CDR3 DNA is TGTGCCAGCTCACCAAAGGACGGGAAGCGCACCGGGGAGCTGTTTTTT. This encodes CASSPKDGKRTGELFF.

CDR3 DNA sequence: TGTGCTAGTGGTTTGGTAATGGGAGGGTCCTACGAGCAGTACTTC. Protein sequence: CASGLVMGGSYEQYF. The chain combines TRBV12-5 with TRBJ2-7; 7 bases align to TRBD2. The germline gives CDR1 LGHNT, CDR2 FRNRAP. Trimming removed 0 bases from V and 1 base from J; junction bases left unmatched: 3. The CDR3 loop spans 15 amino acids.

The chain has TRBV10-2 and TRBJ1-2; no firm D call. This CDR3 comprises 12 residues. V was clipped by 2 bases and J by 7 bases, with 8 bases between them. Per the germline V gene, CDR1 is WSHSY and CDR2 is SAAADI. The CDR3 DNA sequence: TGCGCCAGCAGTGAGGAGATAGGTGGCTACACCTTC. Translation gives CASSEEIGGYTF.

This chain joins TRBV18 and TRBJ2-5, with 7 bases lining up with TRBD1. The germline V gene has CDR1 KGHSH and CDR2 LQKENI. The CDR3 length is 14 residues. The V and J ends lost 3 bases and 2 bases, in that order; junction bases with no gene match: 3. CDR3 sequence reads: CASSPQGVQETQYF. The CDR3 DNA follows: TGTGCCAGCTCACCCCAGGGGGTTCAAGAGACCCAGTACTTC.

The rearrangement joins TRBV19 to TRBJ1-2; D gene uncertain. The CDR3 loop spans 16 amino acids. Trimming cost V 2 bases and J 5 bases, with 18 bases left between them. Germline V CDR1 and CDR2: LNHDA, SQIVND (reference sequence). CDR3 protein: CASSITVQLERYGYTF. In DNA, the CDR3 is TGTGCCAGTAGTATAACGGTTCAGCTAGAGCGGTATGGCTACACCTTC.

This clone showed up just a few times. V gene TRBV7-8 combines with J gene TRBJ1-5; D possibly corresponds to TRBD1 (5 bases). V dropped 6 bases and J dropped 0 bases, with 9 bases sitting between them. The CDR3 covers 14 residues. Germline V lookup: CDR1 SGHVS, CDR2 FQNEAQ. CDR3 loop: CASSRQNSNQPQHF. The CDR3 DNA follows: TGTGCCAGCAGTCGACAGAATAGCAATCAGCCCCAGCATTTT.